The text below deals with one T cell receptor beta chain. This record belongs to a study of T cell responses to AZD1222 COVID-19 vaccine. The length of the CDR3 is 11 residues. Looked up from germline, CDR1 is SQVTM and CDR2 is ANQGSEA. Trimming took off 2 bases at V and 8 bases at J, with 9 bases between the two ends. Pooled samples include second doses given at about 4 or 12 weeks. Only in-frame clones appear in the TCRdb table, and some are missing; sequencing was by immunoSEQ multiplex PCR. The table lists fewer than 150,000 clones, approximately 90% of them singletons. The sequencing here drew on peripheral blood, taken 28 days after the second AZD1222 dose. The rearrangement joins TRBV29-1 to TRBJ1-1; D is undetermined. This clonotype originated in an adult who received the AZD1222 COVID-19 vaccine. The CDR3 DNA reads as TGCAGCGTTGAAAAAAGTCAGGAAGCTTTCTTT. Its protein product is CSVEKSQEAFF.